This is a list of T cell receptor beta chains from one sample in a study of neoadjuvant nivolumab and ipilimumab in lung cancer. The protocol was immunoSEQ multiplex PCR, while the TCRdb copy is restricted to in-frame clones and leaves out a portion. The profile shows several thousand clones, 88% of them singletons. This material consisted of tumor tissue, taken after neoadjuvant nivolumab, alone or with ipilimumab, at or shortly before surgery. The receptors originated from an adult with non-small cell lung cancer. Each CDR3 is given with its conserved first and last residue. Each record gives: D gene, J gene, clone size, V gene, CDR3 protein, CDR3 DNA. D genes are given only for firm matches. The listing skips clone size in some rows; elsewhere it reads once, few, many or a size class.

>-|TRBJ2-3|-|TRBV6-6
CASSSGTASTDTQYF
TGTGCCAGCAGTAGTGGAACGGCTAGCACAGATACGCAGTATTTT
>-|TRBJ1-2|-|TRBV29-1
CSVEVPRYGYTF
TGCAGCGTTGAGGTCCCCCGCTATGGCTACACCTTC
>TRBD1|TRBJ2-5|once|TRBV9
CASSLTGTEETQYF
TGTGCCAGCAGCTTAACCGGGACAGAAGAGACCCAGTACTTC
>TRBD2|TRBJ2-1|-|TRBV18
CASSPTREPVEQFF
TGTGCCAGCTCACCGACGCGGGAGCCCGTTGAGCAGTTCTTC
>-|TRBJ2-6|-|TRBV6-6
CASTNSGANVLTF
TGTGCCAGCACGAATTCTGGGGCCAACGTCCTGACTTTC
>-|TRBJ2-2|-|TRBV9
CASSGGGLNTGELFF
TGTGCCAGCAGCGGAGGGGGATTGAACACCGGGGAGCTGTTTTTT